This TCR beta chain was profiled in a study of regulatory and conventional T cells in RAG deficiency. Findings and caveats of the study: Omenn patients showed >85% Treg-Tconv overlap and shorter CDR3 lengths.

As for this clone: Its specificity is not known.

Looked up from germline, CDR1 is SGHVS and CDR2 is FQNEAQ. There are 17 residues in the CDR3. V lost 4 bases to trimming and J lost 0 bases, with 15 bases between them. The repertoire was sequenced with immunoSEQ multiplex PCR; TCRdb's copy has only in-frame clones and lacks some. This sample has some 30,000 clones; approximately 90% occur once, and the top ten carry under 5.5%. The data also belong to a second study, concerning regulatory T cells. That study adds: Primers: 52 TRBV forward and 13 TRBJ reverse.

This TCR came from a human donor in good health. Input material: CD8+ T cells sorted from blood. The chain couples TRBV7-8 to TRBJ2-2, with D tentatively TRBD2 (6 bases). The CDR3 loop reads CASSSREVITNTGELFF. The CDR3 nucleotides are TGTGCCAGCAGCTCGCGGGAAGTTATTACGAACACCGGGGAGCTGTTTTTT.